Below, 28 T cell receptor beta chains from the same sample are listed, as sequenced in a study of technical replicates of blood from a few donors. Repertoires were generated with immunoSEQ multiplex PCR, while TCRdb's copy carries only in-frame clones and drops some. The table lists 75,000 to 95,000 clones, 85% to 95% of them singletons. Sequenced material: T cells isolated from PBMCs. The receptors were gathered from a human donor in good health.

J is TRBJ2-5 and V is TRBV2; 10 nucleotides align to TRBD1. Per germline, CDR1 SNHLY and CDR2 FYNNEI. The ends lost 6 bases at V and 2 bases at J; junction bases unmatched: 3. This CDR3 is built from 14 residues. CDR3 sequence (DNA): TGTGCCAGCAGGACAGGGGGCTTACAAGAGACCCAGTACTTC. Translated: CASRTGGLQETQYF.

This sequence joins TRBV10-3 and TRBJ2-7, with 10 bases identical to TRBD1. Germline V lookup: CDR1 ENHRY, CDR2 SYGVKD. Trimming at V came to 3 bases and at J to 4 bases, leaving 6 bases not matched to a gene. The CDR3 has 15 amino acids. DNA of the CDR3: TGTGCCATCAGTGATGCCGGGACAGGGGAGTACGAGCAGTACTTC. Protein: CAISDAGTGEYEQYF.

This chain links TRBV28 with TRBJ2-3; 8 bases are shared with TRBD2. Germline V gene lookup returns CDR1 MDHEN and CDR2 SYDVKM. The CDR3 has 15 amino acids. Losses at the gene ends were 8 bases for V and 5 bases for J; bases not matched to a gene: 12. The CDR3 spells CASGAGAVDVDTQYF. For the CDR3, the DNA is TGTGCCAGCGGAGCGGGAGCGGTGGATGTAGATACGCAGTATTTT. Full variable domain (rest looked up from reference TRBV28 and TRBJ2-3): DVKVTQSSRYLVKRTGEKVFLECVQDMDHENMFWYRQDPGLGLRLIYFSYDVKMKEKGDIPEGYSVSREKKERFSLILESASTNQTSMYLCASGAGAVDVDTQYFGPGTRLTVL.

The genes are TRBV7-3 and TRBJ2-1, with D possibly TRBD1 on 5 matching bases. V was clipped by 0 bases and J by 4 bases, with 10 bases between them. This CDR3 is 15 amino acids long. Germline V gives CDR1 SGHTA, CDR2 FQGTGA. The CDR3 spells CASSLTPQGYNEQFF. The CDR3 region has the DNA TGTGCCAGCAGCTTAACCCCCCAGGGATACAATGAGCAGTTCTTC.

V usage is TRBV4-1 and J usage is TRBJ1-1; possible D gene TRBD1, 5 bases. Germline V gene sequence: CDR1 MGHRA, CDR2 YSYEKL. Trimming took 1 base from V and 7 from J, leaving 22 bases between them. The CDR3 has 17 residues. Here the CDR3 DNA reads TGCGCCAGCAGCCAAGTGGGCGGGGAGGCAGGGCTCAATGAAGCTTTCTTT. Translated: CASSQVGGEAGLNEAFF.

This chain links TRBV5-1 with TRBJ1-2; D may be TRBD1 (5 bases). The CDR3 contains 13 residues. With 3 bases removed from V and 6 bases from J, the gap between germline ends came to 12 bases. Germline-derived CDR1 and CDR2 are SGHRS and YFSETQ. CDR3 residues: CASSSPGADGYTF. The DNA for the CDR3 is TGCGCCAGCAGCTCTCCTGGGGCGGATGGCTACACCTTC. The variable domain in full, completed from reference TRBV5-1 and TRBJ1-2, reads KAGVTQTPRYLIKTRGQQVTLSCSPISGHRSVSWYQQTPGQGLQFLFEYFSETQRNKGNFPGRFSGRQFSNSRSEMNVSTLELGDSALYLCASSSPGADGYTFGSGTRLTVV.

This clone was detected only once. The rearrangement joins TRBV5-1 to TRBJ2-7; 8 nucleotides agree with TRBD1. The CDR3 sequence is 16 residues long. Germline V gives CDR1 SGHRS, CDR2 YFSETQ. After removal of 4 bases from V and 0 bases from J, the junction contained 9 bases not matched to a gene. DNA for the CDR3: TGCGCCAGCAGCCACGTCTCAGGGGGCACCTCCTACGAGCAGTACTTC. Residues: CASSHVSGGTSYEQYF.

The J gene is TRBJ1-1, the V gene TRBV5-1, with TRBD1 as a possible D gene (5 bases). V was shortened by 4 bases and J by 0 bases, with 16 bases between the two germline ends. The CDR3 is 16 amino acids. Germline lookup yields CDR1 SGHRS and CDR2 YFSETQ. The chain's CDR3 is CASSKNPTEMNTEAFF. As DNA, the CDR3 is TGCGCCAGCAGCAAAAACCCGACAGAGATGAACACTGAAGCTTTCTTT.

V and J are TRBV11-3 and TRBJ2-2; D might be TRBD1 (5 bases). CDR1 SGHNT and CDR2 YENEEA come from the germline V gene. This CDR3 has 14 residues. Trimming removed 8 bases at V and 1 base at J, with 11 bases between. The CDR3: CASRTPGNTGELFF. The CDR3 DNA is TGTGCCAGCCGGACACCCGGGAACACCGGGGAGCTGTTTTTT.

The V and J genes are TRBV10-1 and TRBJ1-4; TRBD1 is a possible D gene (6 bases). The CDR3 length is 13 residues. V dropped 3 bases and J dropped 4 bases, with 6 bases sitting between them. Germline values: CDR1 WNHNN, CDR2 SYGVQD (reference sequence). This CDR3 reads CASSDRGNEKLFF. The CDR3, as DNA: TGCGCCAGCAGTGACAGGGGTAATGAAAAACTGTTTTTT.

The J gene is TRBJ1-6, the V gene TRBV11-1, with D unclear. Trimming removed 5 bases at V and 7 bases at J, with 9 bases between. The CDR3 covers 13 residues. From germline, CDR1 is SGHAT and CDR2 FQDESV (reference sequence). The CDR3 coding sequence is TGTGCCAGCAGCCTAACGCCAAATTCACCCCTCCACTTT. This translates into CASSLTPNSPLHF. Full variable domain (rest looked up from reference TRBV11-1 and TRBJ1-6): EAEVAQSPRYKITEKSQAVAFWCDPISGHATLYWYRQILGQGPELLVQFQDESVVDDSQLPKDRFSAERLKGVDSTLKIQPAELGDSAMYLCASSLTPNSPLHFGNGTRLTVT.

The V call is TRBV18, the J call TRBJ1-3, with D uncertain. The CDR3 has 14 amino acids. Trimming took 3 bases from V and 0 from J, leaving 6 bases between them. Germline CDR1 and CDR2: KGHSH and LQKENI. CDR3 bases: TGTGCCAGCTCACCGGAGGACTCTGGAAACACCATATATTTT. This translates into CASSPEDSGNTIYF.

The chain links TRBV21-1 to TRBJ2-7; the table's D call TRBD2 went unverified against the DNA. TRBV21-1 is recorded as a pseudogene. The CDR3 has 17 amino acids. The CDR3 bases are TGTGCCAGCAGCAAAGAGGGACGGAGGGGGGGGGCATACGAGCAGTACTTC. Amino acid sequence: CASSKEGRRGGAYEQYF.

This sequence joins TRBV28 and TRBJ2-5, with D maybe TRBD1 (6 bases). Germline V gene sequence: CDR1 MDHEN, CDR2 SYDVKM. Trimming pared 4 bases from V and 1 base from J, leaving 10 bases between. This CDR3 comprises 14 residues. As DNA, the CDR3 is TGTGCCAGCAGTTCGACAGGTACCCAAGAGACCCAGTACTTC. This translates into CASSSTGTQETQYF.

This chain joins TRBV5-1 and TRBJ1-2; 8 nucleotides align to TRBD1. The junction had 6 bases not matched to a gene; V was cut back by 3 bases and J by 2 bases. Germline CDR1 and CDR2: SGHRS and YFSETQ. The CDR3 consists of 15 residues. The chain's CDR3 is CASSYTQGANYGYTF. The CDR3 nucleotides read TGCGCCAGCAGCTATACCCAGGGGGCAAACTATGGCTACACCTTC.

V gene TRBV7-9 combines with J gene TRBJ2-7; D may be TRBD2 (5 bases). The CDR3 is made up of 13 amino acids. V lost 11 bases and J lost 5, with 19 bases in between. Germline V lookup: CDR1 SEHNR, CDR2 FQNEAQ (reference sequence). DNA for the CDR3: TGTGCCGGAACCCCACCGGGGAGAAACGAGCAGTACTTC. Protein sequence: CAGTPPGRNEQYF.

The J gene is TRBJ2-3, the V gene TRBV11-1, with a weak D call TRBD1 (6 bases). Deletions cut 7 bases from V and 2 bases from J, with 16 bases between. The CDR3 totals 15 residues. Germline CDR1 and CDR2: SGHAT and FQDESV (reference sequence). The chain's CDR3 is CASTSEGVTTDTQYF. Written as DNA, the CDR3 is TGTGCCAGCACCTCTGAGGGGGTCACCACAGATACGCAGTATTTT. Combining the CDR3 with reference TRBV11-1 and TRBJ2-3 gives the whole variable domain EAEVAQSPRYKITEKSQAVAFWCDPISGHATLYWYRQILGQGPELLVQFQDESVVDDSQLPKDRFSAERLKGVDSTLKIQPAELGDSAMYLCASTSEGVTTDTQYFGPGTRLTVL.

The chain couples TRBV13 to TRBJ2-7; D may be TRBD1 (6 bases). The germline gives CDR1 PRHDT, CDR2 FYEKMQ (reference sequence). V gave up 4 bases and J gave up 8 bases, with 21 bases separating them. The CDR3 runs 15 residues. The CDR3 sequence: CASSSMGPGAFQQYF. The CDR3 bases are TGTGCCAGCAGCTCCATGGGGCCAGGGGCGTTTCAGCAGTACTTC.

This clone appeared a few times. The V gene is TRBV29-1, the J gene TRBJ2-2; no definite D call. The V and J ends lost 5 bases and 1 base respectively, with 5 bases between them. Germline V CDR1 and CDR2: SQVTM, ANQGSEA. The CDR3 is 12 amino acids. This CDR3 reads CSVTRNTGELFF. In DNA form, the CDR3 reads TGCAGCGTTACGAGGAACACCGGGGAGCTGTTTTTT.

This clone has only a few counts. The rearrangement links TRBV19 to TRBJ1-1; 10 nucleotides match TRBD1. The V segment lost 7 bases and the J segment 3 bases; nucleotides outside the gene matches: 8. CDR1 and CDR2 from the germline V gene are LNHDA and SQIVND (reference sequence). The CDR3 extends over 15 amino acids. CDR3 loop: CASKWGTGVDTEAFF. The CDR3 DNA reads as TGTGCCAGTAAATGGGGGACAGGGGTGGACACTGAAGCTTTCTTT.

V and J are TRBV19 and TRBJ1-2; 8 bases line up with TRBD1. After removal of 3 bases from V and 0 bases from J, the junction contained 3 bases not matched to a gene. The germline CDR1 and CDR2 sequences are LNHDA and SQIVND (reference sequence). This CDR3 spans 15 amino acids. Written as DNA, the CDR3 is TGTGCCAGTAGTATTGGACAGGGTGCTAACTATGGCTACACCTTC. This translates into CASSIGQGANYGYTF.

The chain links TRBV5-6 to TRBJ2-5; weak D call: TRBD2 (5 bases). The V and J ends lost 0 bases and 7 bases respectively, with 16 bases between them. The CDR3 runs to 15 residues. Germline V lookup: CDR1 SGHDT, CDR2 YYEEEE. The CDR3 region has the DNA TGTGCCAGCAGCTTGGACCTTCGGGGTCACGCGACCCAGTACTTC. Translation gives CASSLDLRGHATQYF.

The CDR3 nucleotides are TGTGCCAGCAGCTTAGACGGACAGGGCCGTTTTGGCTACACCTTC. Translated: CASSLDGQGRFGYTF. J is TRBJ1-2 and V is TRBV11-3; 8 bases agree with TRBD1. This CDR3 has 15 amino acids. Trimming at V came to 0 bases and at J to 7 bases, leaving 7 bases not matched to a gene. CDR1 and CDR2 from the germline V gene are SGHNT and YENEEA.

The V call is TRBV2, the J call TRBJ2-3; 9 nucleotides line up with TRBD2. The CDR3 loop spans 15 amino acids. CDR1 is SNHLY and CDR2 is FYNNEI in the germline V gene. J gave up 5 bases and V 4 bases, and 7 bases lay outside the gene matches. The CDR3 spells CASSGSSGGEDTQYF. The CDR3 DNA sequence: TGTGCCAGCAGTGGGAGTAGCGGGGGCGAAGATACGCAGTATTTT.

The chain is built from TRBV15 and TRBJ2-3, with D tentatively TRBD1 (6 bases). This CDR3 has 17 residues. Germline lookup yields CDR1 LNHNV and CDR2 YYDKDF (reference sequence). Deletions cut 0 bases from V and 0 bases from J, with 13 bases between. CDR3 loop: CATSRDRSGVSTDTQYF. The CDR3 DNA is TGTGCCACCAGCAGAGATCGTTCAGGGGTTAGCACAGATACGCAGTATTTT.

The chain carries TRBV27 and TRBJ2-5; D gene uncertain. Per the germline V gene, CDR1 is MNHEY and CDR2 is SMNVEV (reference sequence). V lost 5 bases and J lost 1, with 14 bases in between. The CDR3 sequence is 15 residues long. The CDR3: CASSPHAGSQETQYF. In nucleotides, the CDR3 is TGTGCCAGCAGTCCGCACGCCGGGTCCCAAGAGACCCAGTACTTC.

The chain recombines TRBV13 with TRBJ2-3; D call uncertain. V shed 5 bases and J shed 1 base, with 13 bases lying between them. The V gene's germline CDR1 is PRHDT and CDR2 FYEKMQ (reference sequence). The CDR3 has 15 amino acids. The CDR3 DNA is TGTGCCAGCAGCCCCAGCCGGGTGGGCACAGATACGCAGTATTTT. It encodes CASSPSRVGTDTQYF.

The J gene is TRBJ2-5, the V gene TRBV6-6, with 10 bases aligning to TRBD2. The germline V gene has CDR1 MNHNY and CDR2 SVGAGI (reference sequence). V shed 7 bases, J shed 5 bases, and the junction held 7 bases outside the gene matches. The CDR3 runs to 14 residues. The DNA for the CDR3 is TGTGCCAGCACCAGCGGGAGGGCCGTTGAGACCCAGTACTTC. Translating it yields CASTSGRAVETQYF.